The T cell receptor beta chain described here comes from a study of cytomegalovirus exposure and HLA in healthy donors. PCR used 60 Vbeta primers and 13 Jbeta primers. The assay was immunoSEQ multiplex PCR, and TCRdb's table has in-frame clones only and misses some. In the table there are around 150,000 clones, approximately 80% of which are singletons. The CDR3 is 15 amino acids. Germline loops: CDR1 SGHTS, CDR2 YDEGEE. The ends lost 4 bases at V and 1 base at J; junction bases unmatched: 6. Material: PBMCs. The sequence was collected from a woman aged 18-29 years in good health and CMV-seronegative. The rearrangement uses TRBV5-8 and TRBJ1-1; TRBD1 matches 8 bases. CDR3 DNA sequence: TGTGCCAGCAGCCCCGACAGGGGCGGGAACACTGAAGCTTTCTTT. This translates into CASSPDRGGNTEAFF.